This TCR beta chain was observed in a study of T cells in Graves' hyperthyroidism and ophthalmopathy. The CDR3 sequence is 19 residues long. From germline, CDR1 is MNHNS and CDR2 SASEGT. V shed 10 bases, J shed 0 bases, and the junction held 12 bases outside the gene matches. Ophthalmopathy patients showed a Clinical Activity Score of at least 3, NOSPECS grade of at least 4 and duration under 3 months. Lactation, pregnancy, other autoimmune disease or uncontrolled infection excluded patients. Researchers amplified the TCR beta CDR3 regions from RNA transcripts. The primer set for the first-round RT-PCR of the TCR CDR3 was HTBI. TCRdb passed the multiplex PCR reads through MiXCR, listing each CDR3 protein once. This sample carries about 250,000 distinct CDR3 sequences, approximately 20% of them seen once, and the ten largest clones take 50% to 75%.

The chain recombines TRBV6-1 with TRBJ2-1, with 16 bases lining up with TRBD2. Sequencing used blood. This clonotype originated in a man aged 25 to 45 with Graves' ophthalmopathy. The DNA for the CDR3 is TGTGCCATCACCAGCGGGGGACTAGCGGGAGGGAGCTCCTACAATGAGCAGTTCTTC. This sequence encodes CAITSGGLAGGSSYNEQFF.